The rows below give T cell receptor beta chains drawn from one sample of a study of shared clonotypes between healthy human individuals. TCRdb's copy holds only in-frame clones and misses some; the assay was immunoSEQ multiplex PCR. The sample includes roughly 1 million clones, about 76% seen only once; the top ten take 1.4% to 1.5%. What was sequenced was memory CD4+ T cells sorted from blood. These receptors were collected from a man between 18 and 35 years old in good health. CDR3s include the opening cysteine and the closing phenylalanine or tryptophan. D genes are given only for firm matches. For some rows the clone size is stated as once, few or many, or as a class when expanded; others skip it.

d_call j_call clone_size v_call cdr3_nt cdr3_aa
NA TRBJ2-3 NA TRBV30 TGTGCCTGGAGTCCCGGGACAACAGATACGCAGTATTTT CAWSPGTTDTQYF
NA TRBJ1-2 NA TRBV11-2 TGCGCCAGCAGCCAAGAGGGAAATAACTATGGCTACACCTTC CASSQEGNNYGYTF
NA TRBJ2-1 few TRBV6-6 TGTGCCAGCCTCGGGCGTATCTCCTACAATGAGCAGTTCTTC CASLGRISYNEQFF
NA TRBJ1-1 NA TRBV7-6 TGTGCCAGCAGCTTAGTTCCAGGGGACACTGAAGCTTTCTTT CASSLVPGDTEAFF
NA TRBJ2-3 NA TRBV7-3 TGTGCCAGCAGTCCAACCCTCACAGATACGCAGTATTTT CASSPTLTDTQYF
NA TRBJ2-5 once TRBV10-3 TGTGCCATCAGTCAAACAGGGGGGGTGGAGACCCAGTACTTC CAISQTGGVETQYF
NA TRBJ1-3 NA TRBV11-2 TGTGCCAGCAGCTTAACAACAGCTCTAGGAAACACCATATATTTT CASSLTTALGNTIYF
NA TRBJ2-7 NA TRBV28 TGTGCCAGCAGTGGACAACCCAGCTCCTACGAGCAGTACTTC CASSGQPSSYEQYF
NA TRBJ2-3 NA TRBV7-2 TGTGCCAGCAATCGGAACACAGATACGCAGTATTTT CASNRNTDTQYF
TRBD1 TRBJ2-1 once TRBV4-1 TGCGCCAGCAGCCAAGATCCTGGGCAGGGGGCTAACTACAATGAGCAGTTCTTC CASSQDPGQGANYNEQFF
NA TRBJ2-7 NA TRBV30 TGTGCCTGGAGTGTACCCCCCCAAAACGAGCAGTACTTC CAWSVPPQNEQYF
NA TRBJ2-3 NA TRBV5-3 TGTGCCAGAAGCTTGCGCCAACCCACAGATACGCAGTATTTT CARSLRQPTDTQYF
NA TRBJ1-6 many TRBV5-4 TGTGCCAGCAGCTGGGGGGAGCGGGTATCGGGCTCACCCCTCCACTTT CASSWGERVSGSPLHF
TRBD1 TRBJ2-1 once TRBV15 TGTGCCACCAGCAGTTCTCGACAGGGCTCGCAGTTCTTC CATSSSRQGSQFF
TRBD2 TRBJ2-4 NA TRBV6-5 TGTGCCAGCAGTCCCACTAGCGGGACCAAAAACATTCAGTACTTC CASSPTSGTKNIQYF
NA TRBJ2-7 NA TRBV6-5 TGTGCCAGCAGTGACCGGGCCGAGCAGTACTTC CASSDRAEQYF
NA TRBJ2-5 few TRBV5-4 TGTGCCAGCAGCTTTGGAGTGCAAGAGACCCAGTACTTC CASSFGVQETQYF
TRBD1 TRBJ2-7 many TRBV2 TGTGCCAGCAGTGTGGGGACAGGGTCGTCCGAGCAGTACTTC CASSVGTGSSEQYF
TRBD1 TRBJ1-5 NA TRBV2 TGTGCCAGCAGCCGGGACGGGACAGGGCCTCAGCCCCAGCATTTT CASSRDGTGPQPQHF
TRBD1 TRBJ1-5 NA TRBV29-1 TGCAGCGTTTCCCAGGGGGGGGGCAATCAGCCCCAGCATTTT CSVSQGGGNQPQHF
TRBD1 TRBJ2-7 few TRBV6-5 TGTGCCAGCAGTGTTAAAGGGGGCCCCTACGAGCAGTACTTC CASSVKGGPYEQYF
TRBD2 TRBJ2-5 NA TRBV12-5 TGTGCTAGTGGTTTGGCACTAGCGGGAGCGTTTGAGACCCAGTACTTC CASGLALAGAFETQYF
NA TRBJ2-5 NA TRBV7-9 TGTGCCAGCAGCTTAGAAGTCCCGCCCCAGTACTTC CASSLEVPPQYF
NA TRBJ2-1 few TRBV5-1 TGCGCCAGCAGCTTGACTAGTCCCCACAATGAGCAGTTCTTC CASSLTSPHNEQFF
NA TRBJ1-6 NA TRBV6-5 TGTGCCAGCAGTTACTCGTTGAGCTCCTATAATTCACCCCTCCACTTT CASSYSLSSYNSPLHF
NA TRBJ2-5 few TRBV30 TGTGCCTGGAGTGGTGGCTACCAAGAGACCCAGTACTTC CAWSGGYQETQYF
TRBD1 TRBJ2-1 NA TRBV2 TGTGCCAGCACCCGGGACAGGGTACGGAATGAGCAGTTCTTC CASTRDRVRNEQFF
NA TRBJ2-7 NA TRBV29-1 TGCAGCGTATCAGGGGCCCAGAACTCCTACGAGCAGTACTTC CSVSGAQNSYEQYF
TRBD2 TRBJ2-2 NA TRBV9 TGTGCCAGCGGTACTAGCGGGAGGGCCGACACCGGGGAGCTGTTTTTT CASGTSGRADTGELFF